Shown below are 5 T cell receptor beta chains from a single sample sequenced in a study of regulatory T cells in long-lasting Graves disease. Time point defined: newly diagnosed GD, antithyroid drugs for less than 3 months. PBMC-extracted RNA yielded the TCR library. Assembly of TCR beta libraries relied on iRepertoire HTBI primers together with Arm-PCR of CDR3 regions. Each CDR3 protein gets one entry after TCRdb re-called the multiplex PCR reads with MiXCR. The sample carries over 400,000 distinct CDR3 sequences, 14% recorded once. This sample also belongs to another study, concerning T cells in Graves' hyperthyroidism and ophthalmopathy.

The source was peripheral blood mononuclear cells (PBMCs), collected at new diagnosis, from a patient treated with antithyroid drugs. These receptors were collected from a woman aged 50 to 60 with Graves disease.

This chain links TRBV5-1 with TRBJ2-3, with D uncertain. The CDR3 extends over 13 amino acids. The germline CDR1 and CDR2 sequences are SGHRS and YFSETQ. V was pared by 2 bases and J by 1 base, with 5 bases between. In nucleotides, the CDR3 is TGCGCCAGCAGCTTCAGGCGCACAGATACGCAGTATTTT. This gives the protein CASSFRRTDTQYF.

The rearrangement links TRBV3-1 to TRBJ2-1; D is ambiguous. The germline CDR1 and CDR2 sequences are LGHDT and YNNKEL (reference sequence). The V and J ends lost 0 bases and 2 bases respectively, with 8 bases between them. The CDR3 is 15 amino acids. The CDR3 region has the DNA TGTGCCAGCAGCCAAGAGGCCCTCCCCTACAATGAGCAGTTCTTC. It encodes CASSQEALPYNEQFF.

This clonotype has just a few counts. Relative to the germline gene, one junction end is altered; a read error may explain this. The chain carries TRBV4-1 and TRBJ2-2; 10 positions match TRBD2. The CDR3 loop spans 17 amino acids. Germline V gene sequence: CDR1 MGHRA, CDR2 YSYEKL. The CDR3: CASSHGLAGVGTGELFF. The CDR3 DNA is TGTGCCAGCAGCCATGGGCTAGCGGGAGTAGGGACCGGGGAGCTGTTTTTT.

This chain uses TRBV28 with TRBJ2-4; D might be TRBD1 (5 bases). The CDR3 extends over 16 amino acids. Trimming removed 2 bases at V and 1 base at J, with 12 bases between. Looked up from germline, CDR1 is MDHEN and CDR2 is SYDVKM. The CDR3 reads CASSLLGKGAKNIQYF. In DNA, the CDR3 is TGTGCCAGCAGTTTACTTGGGAAGGGGGCCAAAAACATTCAGTACTTC.

This clonotype was counted at least ten times. V usage is TRBV2 and J usage is TRBJ1-4; the D gene is possibly TRBD1 (6 bases). V was trimmed by 6 bases and J by 4 bases, leaving 18 bases between them. Germline CDR1 SNHLY, CDR2 FYNNEI. The CDR3 contains 16 residues. CDR3: CASSLIGQLLNEKLFF. The CDR3 DNA sequence: TGTGCCAGCAGCCTGATAGGACAGCTTCTTAATGAAAAACTGTTTTTT.